The source of this T cell receptor beta chain is a study of T cell changes during pregnancy in multiple sclerosis. The method was immunoSEQ multiplex PCR; TCRdb's version includes in-frame clones alone and lacks a portion of them. Here the sample spans about 40,000 clones, 89% being singletons. Germline V gene data show CDR1 as GTSNPN and CDR2 as SVGIG (reference sequence). The junction had 9 bases not matched to a gene; V was cut back by 0 bases and J by 7 bases. The CDR3 has 16 amino acids. The gene calls are TRBV30 and TRBJ1-6; 7 nucleotides agree with TRBD1. The sequencing used CD4+ T cells from peripheral blood mononuclear cells, collected in the first trimester of pregnancy. This clonotype was sampled from a female donor with multiple sclerosis, enrolled in a pregnancy study. Written as DNA, the CDR3 is TGTGCCTGGAGTGTAGGGGGCAGCCGCTTAAATTCACCCCTCCACTTT. Translation gives CAWSVGGSRLNSPLHF.